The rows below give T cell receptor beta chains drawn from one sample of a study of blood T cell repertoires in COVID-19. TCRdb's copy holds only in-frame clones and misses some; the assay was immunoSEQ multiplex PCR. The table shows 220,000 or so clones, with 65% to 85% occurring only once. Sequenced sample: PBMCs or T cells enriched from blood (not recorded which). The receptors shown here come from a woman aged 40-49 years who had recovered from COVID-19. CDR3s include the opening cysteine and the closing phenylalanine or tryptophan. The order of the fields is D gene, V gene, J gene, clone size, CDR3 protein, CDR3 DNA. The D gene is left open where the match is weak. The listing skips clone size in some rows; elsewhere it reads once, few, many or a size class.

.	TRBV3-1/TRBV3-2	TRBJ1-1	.	CASSQDERGAFF	TGTGCCAGCAGCCAAGATGAAAGGGGAGCTTTCTTT
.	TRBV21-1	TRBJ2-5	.	CASPAAGGETQYF	TGTGCCAGCCCAGCGGCCGGTGGGGAGACCCAGTACTTC
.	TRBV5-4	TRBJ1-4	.	CASSLQGGIEKLFF	TGTGCCAGCAGCCTGCAGGGAGGAATCGAAAAACTGTTTTTT
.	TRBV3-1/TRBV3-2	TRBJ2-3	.	CASSLGLEWSQYF	TGTGCCAGCAGCTTAGGTCTGGAGTGGTCGCAGTATTTT
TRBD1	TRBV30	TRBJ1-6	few	CAWRARGQGSPLHF	TGTGCCTGGAGAGCGAGGGGGCAAGGTTCACCCCTCCACTTT
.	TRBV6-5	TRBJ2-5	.	CASERREQETQYF	TGTGCCAGCGAAAGACGGGAACAAGAGACCCAGTACTTC
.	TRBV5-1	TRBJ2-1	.	CASSFGSSSYNEQFF	TGCGCCAGCAGCTTCGGATCTAGCTCCTACAATGAGCAGTTCTTC
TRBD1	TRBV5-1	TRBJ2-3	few	CASSLIGTDTDTQYF	TGCGCCAGCAGCTTGATTGGGACAGACACAGATACGCAGTATTTT
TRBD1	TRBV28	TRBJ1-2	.	CASSLSPGGNGYTF	TGTGCCAGCAGTTTATCGCCAGGGGGGAATGGCTACACCTTC
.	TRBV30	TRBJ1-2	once	CAWLQGGYGYTF	TGTGCCTGGCTACAGGGCGGCTATGGCTACACCTTC
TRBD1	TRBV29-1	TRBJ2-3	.	CSAGTGLTDTQYF	TGCAGCGCCGGGACAGGGTTGACAGATACGCAGTATTTT
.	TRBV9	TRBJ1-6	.	CASSVDGRGGSPLHF	TGTGCCAGCAGCGTAGATGGCAGGGGTGGATCACCCCTCCACTTT
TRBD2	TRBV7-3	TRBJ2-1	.	CASSPEGLAGDPDEQFF	TGTGCCAGCAGCCCTGAGGGACTAGCGGGAGATCCCGATGAGCAGTTCTTC
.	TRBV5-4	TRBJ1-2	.	CASSPDFNYGYTF	TGTGCCAGCAGCCCGGACTTTAACTATGGCTACACCTTC
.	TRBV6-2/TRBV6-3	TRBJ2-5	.	CASSYGAGRRAQYF	TGTGCCAGCAGTTACGGGGCAGGCCGTAGGGCCCAGTACTTC
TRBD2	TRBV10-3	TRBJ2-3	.	CAISEPGTSGSLTDTQYF	TGTGCCATCAGTGAGCCTGGGACTAGCGGGAGCTTAACAGATACGCAGTATTTT
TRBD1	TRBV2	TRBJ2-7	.	CASSKTGTGSYEQYF	TGTGCCAGCAGTAAAACCGGGACAGGGAGCTACGAGCAGTACTTC
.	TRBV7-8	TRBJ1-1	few	CASSYQGNTEAFF	TGTGCCAGCAGCTACCAGGGAAACACTGAAGCTTTCTTT
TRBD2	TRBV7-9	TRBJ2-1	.	CASSLVLAGDEQFF	TGTGCCAGCAGCTTAGTTCTAGCGGGAGATGAGCAGTTCTTC
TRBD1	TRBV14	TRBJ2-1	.	CASRGTGVYNEQFF	TGTGCCAGCAGGGGGACAGGGGTGTACAATGAACAGTTCTTC
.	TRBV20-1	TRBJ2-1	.	CSALREYEQFF	TGCAGTGCTCTTCGGGAGTATGAGCAGTTCTTC
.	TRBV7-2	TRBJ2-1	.	CASSLSARGFYNEQFF	TGTGCCAGCAGCTTATCGGCCCGAGGGTTTTACAATGAGCAGTTCTTC
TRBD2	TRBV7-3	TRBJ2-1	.	CASSVLAGATEQFF	TGTGCCAGCAGCGTACTAGCGGGAGCTACTGAGCAGTTCTTC
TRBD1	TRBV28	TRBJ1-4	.	CASGSGGFYGKLFF	TGTGCCAGCGGGTCAGGGGGGTTTTACGGAAAACTGTTTTTT
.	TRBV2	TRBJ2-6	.	CASSLLLLSAANVLTF	TGTGCCAGCAGCCTACTCCTTTTAAGCGCGGCCAACGTCCTGACTTTC
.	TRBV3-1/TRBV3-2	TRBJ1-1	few	CASRAILSRGGTEAFF	TGTGCCAGCAGAGCCATTCTAAGCCGCGGCGGAACTGAAGCTTTCTTT
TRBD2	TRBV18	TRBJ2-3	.	CASSPLIAGAADTQYF	TGTGCCAGCTCACCACTTATAGCGGGAGCCGCAGATACGCAGTATTTT
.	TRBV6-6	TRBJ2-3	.	CASEPKRSSTDTQYF	TGTGCCAGCGAGCCCAAGCGGTCGAGCACAGATACGCAGTATTTT
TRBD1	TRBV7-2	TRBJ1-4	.	CASSPGQGDRKLFF	TGTGCCAGCAGCCCGGGACAGGGCGATCGGAAACTGTTTTTT
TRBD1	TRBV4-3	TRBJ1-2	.	CASSRADRELGGYTF	TGCGCCAGCAGCCGAGCGGACAGGGAGCTAGGTGGCTACACCTTC
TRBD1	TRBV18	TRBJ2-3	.	CASSPAGTGGPDTQYF	TGTGCCAGCTCACCCGCCGGGACAGGGGGACCAGATACGCAGTATTTT
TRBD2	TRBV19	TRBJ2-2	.	CASSIKTGGLNTGELFF	TGTGCCAGTAGTATTAAAACGGGAGGGCTAAACACCGGGGAGCTGTTTTTT
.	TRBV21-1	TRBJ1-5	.	CASGHYNQPQHF	TGTGCCAGCGGACACTACAATCAGCCCCAGCATTTT
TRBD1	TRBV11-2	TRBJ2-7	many	CASSLRGQIYEQYF	TGTGCCAGCAGCCTACGGGGACAGATCTACGAGCAGTACTTC
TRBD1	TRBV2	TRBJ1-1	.	CASIADRVYEAFF	TGTGCCAGCATCGCCGACAGGGTCTATGAAGCTTTCTTT
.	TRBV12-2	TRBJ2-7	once	CASRLATIPSDEQYF	TGTGCAAGTCGCTTAGCCACGATACCATCGGACGAGCAGTACTTC
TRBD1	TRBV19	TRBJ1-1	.	CASRLTGGTEAFF	TGTGCCAGTAGGCTGACAGGGGGCACTGAAGCTTTCTTT
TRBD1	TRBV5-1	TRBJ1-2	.	CASSPPDRRLYGYTF	TGCGCCAGCAGCCCTCCGGACAGGCGGCTGTATGGCTACACCTTC
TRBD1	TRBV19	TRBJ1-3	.	CATRKETGTSGNTIYF	TGTGCCACCCGCAAAGAGACAGGGACCTCTGGAAACACCATATATTTT
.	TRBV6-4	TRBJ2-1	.	CASSGDSYNEQFF	TGTGCCAGCAGCGGGGACTCCTACAATGAGCAGTTCTTC
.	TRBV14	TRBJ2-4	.	CASSRNRNIQYF	TGTGCCAGCAGCCGGAACAGGAACATTCAGTACTTC
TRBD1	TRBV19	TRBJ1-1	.	CASRSTGSNTEAFF	TGTGCCAGTAGGTCGACAGGGTCGAACACTGAAGCTTTCTTT
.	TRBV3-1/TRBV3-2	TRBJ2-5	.	CASSQVMSGVRETQYF	TGTGCCAGCAGCCAAGTAATGTCAGGGGTACGAGAGACCCAGTACTTC
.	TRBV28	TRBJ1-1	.	CASSLLAGTEAFF	TGTGCCAGCAGCCTCTTAGCGGGCACTGAAGCTTTCTTT
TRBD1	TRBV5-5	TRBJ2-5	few	CASSLVSLTGRETQYF	TGTGCCAGCAGCTTGGTCTCACTGACAGGGCGAGAGACCCAGTACTTC
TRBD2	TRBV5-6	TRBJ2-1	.	CASSIPGLAVYNEQFF	TGTGCCAGCAGCATACCGGGACTAGCGGTATACAATGAGCAGTTCTTC
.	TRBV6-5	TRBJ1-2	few	CASSYSRAIGYTF	TGTGCCAGCAGTTACTCCAGGGCAATCGGCTACACCTTC
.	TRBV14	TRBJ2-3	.	CASSQEGLWDTQYF	TGTGCCAGCAGCCAAGAGGGGCTCTGGGATACGCAGTATTTT